One sample yielded the 13 T cell receptor beta chains listed below, sequenced in a study of control samples from healthy donors and cancer patients. The method was immunoSEQ multiplex PCR; TCRdb's version includes in-frame clones alone and lacks a portion of them. The sample shows roughly 14,000 clones, roughly 77% of them seen only once. The sequenced material came from formalin-fixed, paraffin-embedded tissue. All receptors come from a female donor with lung cancer.

To note about this clone: Sequence at one end of the junction differs from germline and may be a read error. Additional DNA sequences in this sample encode the identical CDR3. This chain uses TRBV4-3 with TRBJ1-2; D not resolved. This CDR3 region has 16 residues. Germline CDR1 reads LGHNA; CDR2 reads YSLEER. This CDR3 is CASSQDYGRRTYGYTF. The CDR3 DNA reads as TGCGCTAGCAGCCAAGATTACGGCAGGCGGACCTATGGCTACACCTTC.

V is TRBV29-1 and J is TRBJ2-2, with TRBD2 as a possible D gene (5 bases). Trimming shortened V by 2 bases and J by 4 bases, and 14 bases separated the two germline ends. There are 15 residues in the CDR3. Germline CDR1 reads SQVTM; CDR2 reads ANQGSEA. The chain's CDR3 is CSVERSGRGTGELFF. CDR3 DNA sequence: TGCAGCGTTGAACGATCGGGTCGGGGCACCGGGGAGCTGTTTTTT.

This clone appeared a few times. This chain connects TRBV11-1 to TRBJ1-1, with 7 bases that match TRBD1. There are 14 residues in the CDR3. In germline, CDR1 is SGHAT, CDR2 FQDESV (reference sequence). J was trimmed by 3 bases and V by 5 bases; bases with no gene match: 6. Here the CDR3 reads CASSPTGQYTEAFF. CDR3 DNA sequence: TGTGCCAGCAGCCCAACGGGACAGTACACTGAAGCTTTCTTT.

This chain joins TRBV4-2 and TRBJ1-2, with D possibly matching TRBD1 (5 bases). CDR3 length equals 13 residues. Trimming pared 0 bases from V and 8 bases from J, leaving 10 bases between. CDR1 and CDR2 from the germline V gene are LGHNA and YNFKEQ. The CDR3 DNA follows: TGTGCCAGCAGCCAAGAAGAGACAGCCGGCTACACCTTC. Protein sequence: CASSQEETAGYTF.

V and J are TRBV29-1 and TRBJ2-7; D is undetermined. V was trimmed by 3 bases and J by 3 bases, leaving 21 bases between them. The CDR3 runs to 16 residues. Germline lookup yields CDR1 SQVTM and CDR2 ANQGSEA. The CDR3 region is CSVDRMVSNPIYEQYF. In nucleotides, the CDR3 is TGCAGCGTTGATCGGATGGTTAGCAATCCAATCTACGAGCAGTACTTC.

The V call is TRBV10-3, the J call TRBJ2-1; D perhaps matches TRBD1 (6 bases). Germline V lookup: CDR1 ENHRY, CDR2 SYGVKD. Trimming cost V 0 bases and J 7 bases, with 13 bases left between them. The CDR3 runs to 15 residues. CDR3 nucleotide sequence: TGTGCCATCAGTGAGTCGGTGGGGGCCGGGAATGAGCAGTTCTTC. Its translation is CAISESVGAGNEQFF.

CDR3 amino acids: CASSFGFGSYNEQFF. CDR3 coding DNA: TGTGCCAGCAGTTTTGGGTTCGGGTCCTACAATGAGCAGTTCTTC. The genes are TRBV28 and TRBJ2-1; D call uncertain. The ends were cut back, 3 bases at V and 1 base at J, with 10 bases in the middle. The CDR3 totals 15 residues. Germline CDR1 is MDHEN and CDR2 is SYDVKM.

This chain uses TRBV7-2 with TRBJ2-2; no reliable D call. V lost 2 bases, J lost 1 base, and 8 bases lay in between. CDR3 length: 15 residues. The germline V gene encodes CDR1 SGHTA and CDR2 FQGNSA. This CDR3 reads CASSLSRLNTGELFF. The DNA for the CDR3 is TGTGCCAGCAGCTTATCACGACTGAACACCGGGGAGCTGTTTTTT.

V usage is TRBV7-3 and J usage is TRBJ1-1; 8 bases map to TRBD1. The J segment lost 5 bases and the V segment lost 6 bases, leaving 8 bases of the junction unmatched. The germline V gene has CDR1 SGHTA and CDR2 FQGTGA. CDR3 length equals 14 residues. The CDR3 reads CASRPDRGLTEAFF. In DNA form, the CDR3 reads TGTGCCAGCAGACCCGACAGGGGCCTTACTGAAGCTTTCTTT. Full variable domain (remainder filled in from reference TRBV7-3 and TRBJ1-1): GAGVSQTPSNKVTEKGKYVELRCDPISGHTALYWYRQSLGQGPEFLIYFQGTGAADDSGLPNDRFFAVRPEGSVSTLKIQRTERGDSAVYLCASRPDRGLTEAFFGQGTRLTVV.

About this clone: At one boundary the junction diverges from the germline segment, which might be a read error. This sample also contains other DNA sequences that code for the same CDR3. This chain links TRBV7-3 with TRBJ2-1; a possible D gene is TRBD2 (5 bases). The CDR3 is 15 residues long. The germline V gene has CDR1 SGHTA and CDR2 FQGTGA. In DNA, the CDR3 is TGTGCCAGCAGCTCTCGTCCGGGGAACAACAATGAGCAATTCTTC. Protein product: CASSSRPGNNNEQFF.

V is TRBV5-1 and J is TRBJ1-1; no definite D call. V was trimmed by 2 bases and J by 0 bases, leaving 8 bases between them. The germline V gene encodes CDR1 SGHRS and CDR2 YFSETQ. The CDR3 totals 14 residues. CDR3 sequence (DNA): TGCGCCAGCAGCTTTGGCTGGATGAACACTGAAGCTTTCTTT. Amino acid sequence: CASSFGWMNTEAFF.

The chain recombines TRBV19 with TRBJ1-5, with TRBD1 matching 9 bases. This CDR3 contains 16 residues. Germline CDR1 and CDR2: LNHDA and SQIVND (reference sequence). The V gene end was trimmed by 5 bases and the J gene end by 0 bases; junction bases not matched to a gene: 5. Here the CDR3 reads CASSVDRGYSNQPQHF. The CDR3 DNA is TGTGCCAGTAGTGTTGACAGGGGGTATAGCAATCAGCCCCAGCATTTT.

The chain combines TRBV16 with TRBJ1-5; TRBD1 matches 9 bases. Germline values: CDR1 KGHSY, CDR2 FQNENV. The CDR3 has 15 amino acids. The trim removed 2 bases at V and 4 bases at J, leaving 3 bases unmatched. CDR3 coding DNA: TGTGCCAGCAGCCAAGTTGGACAGGGGAATCAGCCCCAGCATTTT. Translated, it gives CASSQVGQGNQPQHF.